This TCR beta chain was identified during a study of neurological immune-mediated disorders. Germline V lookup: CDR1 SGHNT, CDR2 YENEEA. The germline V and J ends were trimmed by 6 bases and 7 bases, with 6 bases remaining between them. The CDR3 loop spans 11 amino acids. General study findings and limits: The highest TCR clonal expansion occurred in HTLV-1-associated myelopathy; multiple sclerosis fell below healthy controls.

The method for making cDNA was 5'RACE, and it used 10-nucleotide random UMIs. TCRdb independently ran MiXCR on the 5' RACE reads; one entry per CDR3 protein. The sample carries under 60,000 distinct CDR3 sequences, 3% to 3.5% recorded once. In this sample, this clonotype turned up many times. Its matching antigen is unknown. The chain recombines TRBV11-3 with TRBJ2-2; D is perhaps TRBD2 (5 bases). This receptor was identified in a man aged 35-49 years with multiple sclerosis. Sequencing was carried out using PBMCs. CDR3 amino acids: CASSRGGELFF. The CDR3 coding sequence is TGTGCCAGCAGTCGGGGCGGGGAGCTGTTTTTT. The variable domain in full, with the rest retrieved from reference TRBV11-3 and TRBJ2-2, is EAGVVQSPRYKIIEKKQPVAFWCNPISGHNTLYWYLQNLGQGPELLIRYENEEAVDDSQLPKDRFSAERLKGVDSTLKIQPAELGDSAVYLCASSRGGELFFGEGSRLTVL.